This TCR beta chain was retrieved from a study of cytomegalovirus exposure and HLA in healthy donors. Points from the study as a whole: In an earlier analysis, about 87% or about 30%: the productive usage of most TCR beta V segments. In vitro data verified a few CMV-associated chains as specific for CMV antigens. Fewer N-insertions (relative to the approximately 700-donor mean) were reportedly seen in an Asian-associated ancestry cluster in a later analysis.

The CDR3 is 15 amino acids. Germline CDR1 reads KGHSH; CDR2 reads LQKENI. With V trimmed by 5 bases and J by 7 bases, 13 bases remained unmatched. Every donor was a healthy person donating bone marrow. With respect to this clone: What it binds is unknown.

Amplification used 60 Vbeta primers and 13 Jbeta primers. Libraries were prepared by immunoSEQ multiplex PCR; TCRdb keeps only in-frame clonotypes and omits some of them. The data contain 130,000 or so clones, around 73% of them singletons. The source of this sequence is a man aged 50-59 years in good health and CMV-seronegative. The rearrangement joins TRBV18 to TRBJ2-7, with TRBD2 identical over 8 bases. The source material was PBMCs. The CDR3 is CASSGQAGVREEQYF. CDR3 sequence (DNA): TGTGCCAGCTCAGGCCAAGCGGGAGTGCGGGAGGAGCAGTACTTC.